Shown below are 32 T cell receptor beta chains from a single sample sequenced in a study of T cell responses to AZD1222 COVID-19 vaccine. Only in-frame clones appear in the TCRdb table, and some are missing; sequencing was by immunoSEQ multiplex PCR. The sample lists tens of thousands of clones; 80% to 90% were seen once. Sequenced here: peripheral blood, sampled 28 days after the second AZD1222 dose. These receptor sequences come from an adult who received the AZD1222 COVID-19 vaccine.

The sample holds a few counts of this clone. The chain's CDR3 is CASSFGGGEYEAFF. CDR3 DNA sequence: TGCGCCAGCAGCTTCGGGGGGGGCGAGTATGAAGCTTTCTTT. J is TRBJ1-1 and V is TRBV5-1, with D perhaps TRBD1 (6 bases). This CDR3 contains 14 residues. Germline CDR1 and CDR2: SGHRS and YFSETQ. Trimming took off 2 bases at V and 7 bases at J, with 15 bases between the two ends.

In DNA form, the CDR3 reads TGTGCCAGCAGCCTACTAGCGGGAGAGTGGGAGCTGTTTTTT. Translation: CASSLLAGEWELFF. The gene calls are TRBV6-2 or TRBV6-3 and TRBJ2-2; 11 nucleotides agree with TRBD2. The CDR3 loop spans 14 amino acids. Germline V lookup: CDR1 MNHEY, CDR2 SVGEGT. J lost 9 bases, V lost 6 bases, and 6 bases had no gene match.

CDR3 amino acids: CASSFDSYEQYF. The CDR3 nucleotides are TGTGCCAGCAGCTTCGACTCCTACGAGCAGTACTTC. This rearrangement joins TRBV7-8 to TRBJ2-7; unclear D gene. The V end lost 3 bases, the J end lost 0 bases, and 3 bases lay between the germline ends. Germline lookup yields CDR1 SGHVS and CDR2 FQNEAQ. There are 12 residues in the CDR3. The whole variable domain, filled in from reference TRBV7-8 and TRBJ2-7, reads GAGVSQSPRYKVAKRGQDVALRCDPISGHVSLFWYQQALGQGPEFLTYFQNEAQLDKSGLPSDRFFAERPEGSVSTLKIQRTQQEDSAVYLCASSFDSYEQYFGPGTRLTVT.

The chain employs TRBV7-9 and TRBJ2-3, with a tentative D call TRBD1 (6 bases). V lost 5 bases, J lost 0 bases, and 12 bases lay in between. The germline V gene has CDR1 SEHNR and CDR2 FQNEAQ (reference sequence). The CDR3 covers 15 residues. CDR3 protein: CASSTQGHSTDTQYF. The DNA of the CDR3 is TGTGCCAGCAGCACACAGGGTCATAGCACAGATACGCAGTATTTT.

The J gene is TRBJ2-1, the V gene TRBV29-1, with 10 bases matching TRBD1. CDR3 length: 15 residues. Trimming removed 7 bases from V and 5 bases from J; junction bases left unmatched: 11. Germline V gives CDR1 SQVTM, CDR2 ANQGSEA. The DNA of the CDR3 is TGCAGCGCAAGCCGGTCCGGGACAGGGGACAATGAGCAGTTCTTC. Protein: CSASRSGTGDNEQFF.

This clone was recorded only once. The J gene is TRBJ1-3, the V gene TRBV4-2, with unresolved D. CDR3 length: 17 amino acids. The V gene lost 0 bases and the J gene lost 4 bases, with 16 bases spanning the gap. Germline CDR1 is LGHNA and CDR2 is YNFKEQ. CDR3 protein: CASSQDWVRVPGNTIYF. Written as DNA, the CDR3 is TGTGCCAGCAGCCAAGATTGGGTTAGAGTGCCCGGAAACACCATATATTTT.

V and J are TRBV3-1 (or the pseudogene TRBV3-2) and TRBJ2-3; 10 bases match TRBD2. Looked up from germline, CDR1 is LGHDT and CDR2 is YNNKEL (reference sequence). There are 17 residues in the CDR3. V dropped 6 bases and J dropped 0; count of bases not matched to a gene: 9. CDR3 bases: TGTGCCAGCAGTTCTCCGCCGACTAGCGGGAGCACAGATACGCAGTATTTT. This gives the protein CASSSPPTSGSTDTQYF.

A few counts support this clone. The rearrangement joins TRBV7-9 to TRBJ1-1; D unresolved. The germline CDR1 and CDR2 sequences are SEHNR and FQNEAQ (reference sequence). Trimming cost V 3 bases and J 1 base, with 9 bases left between them. The CDR3 runs 14 residues. Here the CDR3 reads CASSFTPGNTEAFF. DNA for the CDR3: TGTGCCAGCAGCTTTACACCGGGGAACACTGAAGCTTTCTTT.

CDR3 loop: CASSPRAERETQYF. CDR3 in DNA: TGTGCCAGCAGCCCTCGGGCCGAGAGGGAGACCCAGTACTTC. The chain employs TRBV7-2 and TRBJ2-5; no clear D. V lost 5 bases, J lost 5 bases, and 15 bases lay in between. Germline V lookup: CDR1 SGHTA, CDR2 FQGNSA. This CDR3 comprises 14 residues.

This chain connects TRBV28 to TRBJ2-7, with D hard to call. Per the germline V gene, CDR1 is MDHEN and CDR2 is SYDVKM. With 7 bases removed from V and 0 bases from J, the gap between germline ends came to 4 bases. The CDR3 is made up of 11 amino acids. DNA for the CDR3: TGTGCCAGCACCGGCTCCTACGAGCAGTACTTC. Protein product: CASTGSYEQYF.

The chain recombines TRBV29-1 with TRBJ1-1; D unclear. V was shortened by 1 base and J by 0 bases, with 6 bases between the two germline ends. The CDR3 is made up of 13 amino acids. In germline, CDR1 is SQVTM, CDR2 ANQGSEA. CDR3 sequence reads: CSVEGRMNTEAFF. The DNA for the CDR3 is TGCAGCGTTGAAGGACGGATGAACACTGAAGCTTTCTTT.

The chain carries TRBV2 and TRBJ1-2; D may be TRBD1 (5 bases). V was pared by 6 bases and J by 3 bases, with 23 bases between. Germline assignment: CDR1 SNHLY and CDR2 FYNNEI. The CDR3 runs 17 residues. The CDR3 region has the DNA TGTGCCAGCAGGCCGAGTGATGGGGGAAACCCCCACTATGGCTACACCTTC. This gives the protein CASRPSDGGNPHYGYTF.

The V gene is TRBV10-3, the J gene TRBJ2-6; D remains ambiguous. CDR3 length equals 14 residues. Germline CDR1 ENHRY, CDR2 SYGVKD. Trimming removed 6 bases at V and 0 bases at J, with 6 bases between. This CDR3 is CAIRGNSGANVLTF. CDR3 bases: TGTGCCATCAGGGGGAACTCTGGGGCCAACGTCCTGACTTTC.

V is TRBV7-2 and J is TRBJ1-2; 8 positions agree with TRBD1. J was trimmed by 3 bases and V by 5 bases; bases with no gene match: 5. The CDR3 length is 14 residues. The germline gives CDR1 SGHTA, CDR2 FQGNSA. The CDR3 reads CASSPGQGDYGYTF. The CDR3, as DNA: TGTGCCAGCAGCCCCGGACAGGGCGACTATGGCTACACCTTC.

The V gene is TRBV27, the J gene TRBJ2-7; D is possibly TRBD2 (6 bases). In germline, CDR1 is MNHEY, CDR2 SMNVEV (reference sequence). This CDR3 is 12 amino acids long. Between the trimmed V and J ends, which lost 6 bases and 1 base, there was a span of 7 bases. Here the CDR3 reads CASRGGSYEQYF. In DNA, the CDR3 is TGTGCCAGCAGGGGAGGTTCCTACGAGCAGTACTTC.

J is TRBJ1-5 and V is TRBV19; D remains ambiguous. The CDR3 sequence is 14 residues long. Deletions cut 3 bases from V and 5 bases from J, with 11 bases between. Germline lookup yields CDR1 LNHDA and CDR2 SQIVND (reference sequence). CDR3 nucleotides: TGTGCCAGTAGTATCGTTGGGCGGGATCAGCCCCAGCATTTT. It encodes CASSIVGRDQPQHF.

V is TRBV25-1 and J is TRBJ2-1; possibly TRBD1 for D (5 bases). Germline V gives CDR1 MGHDK, CDR2 SYGVNS. The CDR3 totals 14 residues. The V end was cut by 4 bases, the J end by 2 bases, with 9 bases between. As DNA, the CDR3 is TGTGCCAGCAGTGTCCAGGGAACCTACAATGAGCAGTTCTTC. Translating it yields CASSVQGTYNEQFF.

The CDR3 reads CSVEAPTAEAFF. The CDR3 DNA sequence: TGCAGCGTTGAAGCCCCGACCGCTGAAGCTTTCTTT. The chain uses TRBV29-1 and TRBJ1-1; D gene uncertain. V gave up 1 base and J gave up 6 bases, with 9 bases separating them. CDR1 is SQVTM, CDR2 ANQGSEA, per germline. The CDR3 runs to 12 residues.

This clone has a handful of counts. The gene calls are TRBV14 and TRBJ1-5; D gene uncertain. Trimming took 1 base from V and 4 from J, leaving 8 bases between them. Germline CDR1 and CDR2: SGHDN and FVKESK. This CDR3 spans 14 amino acids. CDR3 nucleotides: TGTGCCAGCAGCCAAGGTGGTTATAATCAGCCCCAGCATTTT. This translates into CASSQGGYNQPQHF.

The J gene is TRBJ1-6, the V gene TRBV2; D is ambiguous. CDR1 is SNHLY, CDR2 FYNNEI, per germline. The CDR3 has 14 residues. V lost 10 bases and J lost 6, with 16 bases in between. CDR3: CATHPSGPNSPLHF. CDR3 coding DNA: TGTGCCACCCACCCATCAGGCCCTAATTCACCCCTCCACTTT.

This chain connects TRBV10-1 to TRBJ1-5; D perhaps matches TRBD1 (5 bases). This CDR3 contains 13 residues. Germline V gene data show CDR1 as WNHNN and CDR2 as SYGVQD (reference sequence). Between the trimmed V and J ends, which lost 4 bases and 5 bases, there was a span of 9 bases. CDR3 loop: CASSAAGDQPQHF. Here the CDR3 DNA reads TGCGCCAGCAGTGCGGCGGGGGATCAGCCCCAGCATTTT.

V usage is TRBV6-1 and J usage is TRBJ2-7; 11 nucleotides line up with TRBD2. This CDR3 comprises 16 residues. The trim removed 0 bases at V and 3 bases at J, leaving 4 bases unmatched. Germline assignment: CDR1 MNHNS and CDR2 SASEGT. The CDR3 protein is CASSEAATSGNYEQYF. For the CDR3, the DNA is TGTGCCAGCAGTGAAGCGGCGACTAGCGGGAACTACGAGCAGTACTTC.

This chain joins TRBV19 and TRBJ1-6; the D is unclear. Germline values: CDR1 LNHDA, CDR2 SQIVND (reference sequence). There are 14 residues in the CDR3. Trimming left V 1 base short and J 8 bases short, with 9 bases between. This CDR3 is CASSIGVDDSPLHF. The DNA for the CDR3 is TGTGCCAGTAGTATAGGTGTGGACGATTCACCCCTCCACTTT.

This chain joins TRBV12-3 or TRBV12-4 and TRBJ1-2, with a tentative D call TRBD1 (6 bases). This CDR3 is 13 amino acids long. V dropped 5 bases and J dropped 7 bases, with 14 bases sitting between them. In nucleotides, the CDR3 is TGTGCCAGCAGTCGCGCAGGGGTTGGTGGCTACACCTTC. It encodes CASSRAGVGGYTF.

The chain combines TRBV16 with TRBJ1-2; TRBD1 matches at 10 bases. CDR3 length equals 15 residues. Looked up from germline, CDR1 is KGHSY and CDR2 is FQNENV. The trim removed 0 bases at V and 6 bases at J, leaving 4 bases unmatched. CDR3 amino acids: CASSQSPTGGDGYTF. DNA of the CDR3: TGTGCCAGCAGCCAATCACCGACAGGGGGCGATGGCTACACCTTC.

This clone was picked up one time. The CDR3 loop reads CASSPFGPTRNEQFF. Here the CDR3 DNA reads TGTGCCAGCAGCCCCTTTGGCCCAACCCGAAATGAGCAGTTCTTC. The chain joins TRBV5-6 to TRBJ2-1; D is uncertain. V shed 4 bases and J shed 7 bases, with 18 bases lying between them. The CDR3 is 15 residues long. CDR1 and CDR2 (germline): SGHDT, YYEEEE.

This sequence joins TRBV24-1 and TRBJ1-1; D perhaps matches TRBD1 (6 bases). V was trimmed by 7 bases and J by 1 base, leaving 6 bases between them. The CDR3 contains 12 residues. CDR1 and CDR2 from the germline V gene are KGHDR and SFDVKD. The CDR3 here is CATRGQNTEAFF. As DNA, the CDR3 is TGTGCCACCAGGGGACAGAACACTGAAGCTTTCTTT.

V usage is TRBV6-1 and J usage is TRBJ2-7; 10 nucleotides match TRBD2. Trimming removed 0 bases from V and 9 bases from J; junction bases left unmatched: 11. The CDR3 totals 16 residues. Germline V gives CDR1 MNHNS, CDR2 SASEGT. This CDR3 reads CASSEAPRTSGAWQYF. CDR3 bases: TGTGCCAGCAGTGAAGCGCCAAGGACTAGCGGCGCCTGGCAGTACTTC.

The chain joins TRBV19 to TRBJ2-7; 11 bases map to TRBD2. Germline CDR1 reads LNHDA; CDR2 reads SQIVND (reference sequence). The V and J ends lost 1 base and 4 bases, in that order; junction bases with no gene match: 15. This CDR3 region has 19 residues. The CDR3 bases are TGTGCCAGTAGTATAGTGGGACGGGCCGGGACTAGCGGTACTTACGAGCAGTACTTC. This gives the protein CASSIVGRAGTSGTYEQYF.

The chain couples TRBV5-4 to TRBJ2-2, with 8 bases that match TRBD1. Germline CDR1 is SGHNT and CDR2 is YYREEE (reference sequence). The V gene end was trimmed by 3 bases and the J gene end by 7 bases; junction bases not matched to a gene: 5. The CDR3 covers 14 residues. The CDR3 DNA reads TGTGCCAGCAGCTACCAGGGGGCCCGCGGGGAGCTGTTTTTT. Amino acid sequence: CASSYQGARGELFF.

The CDR3: CASSLRWGYEQYF. In nucleotides, the CDR3 is TGTGCCAGCAGCTTGCGGTGGGGGTACGAGCAGTACTTC. The J gene is TRBJ2-7, the V gene TRBV5-6; D tentatively reads TRBD1 or TRBD2 (5 bases each). The CDR3 runs 13 residues. V was cut by 1 base and J by 4 bases, with 9 bases left in between. Germline CDR1 reads SGHDT; CDR2 reads YYEEEE.

V and J are TRBV10-1 and TRBJ2-1; 10 bases agree with TRBD1. J was trimmed by 5 bases and V by 3 bases; bases with no gene match: 7. Germline V gene sequence: CDR1 WNHNN, CDR2 SYGVQD (reference sequence). The CDR3 sequence is 16 residues long. DNA for the CDR3: TGCGCCAGCAGTGACCCCGGGACAGGGGATGACAATGAGCAGTTCTTC. Its translation is CASSDPGTGDDNEQFF.